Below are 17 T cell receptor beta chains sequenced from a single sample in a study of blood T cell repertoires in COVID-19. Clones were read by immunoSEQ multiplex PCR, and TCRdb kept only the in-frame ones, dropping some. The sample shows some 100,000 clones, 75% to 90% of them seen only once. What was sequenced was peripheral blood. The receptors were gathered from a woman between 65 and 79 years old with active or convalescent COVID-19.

The CDR3 bases are TGTGCCAGCAGCAAGGAGGGGGGGATTGCGGCTTTCTTT. Its translation: CASSKEGGIAAFF. The chain combines TRBV5-4 with TRBJ1-1, with a possible D match to TRBD1 (6 bases). Germline values: CDR1 SGHNT, CDR2 YYREEE (reference sequence). CDR3 length: 13 amino acids. V shed 4 bases and J shed 11 bases, with 18 bases lying between them.

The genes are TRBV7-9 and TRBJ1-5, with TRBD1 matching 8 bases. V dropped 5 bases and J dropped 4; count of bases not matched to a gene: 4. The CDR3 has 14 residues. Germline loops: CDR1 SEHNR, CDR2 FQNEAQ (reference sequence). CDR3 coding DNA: TGTGCCAGCAGCCCCGGGACAGGTAATCAGCCCCAGCATTTT. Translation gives CASSPGTGNQPQHF.

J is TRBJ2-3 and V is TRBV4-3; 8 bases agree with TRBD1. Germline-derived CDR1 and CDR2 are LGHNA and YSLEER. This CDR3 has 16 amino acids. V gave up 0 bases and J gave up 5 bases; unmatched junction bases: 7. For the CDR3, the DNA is TGCGCCAGCAGCCAAGACCCGTCAGGGGGCTTAGATACGCAGTATTTT. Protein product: CASSQDPSGGLDTQYF.

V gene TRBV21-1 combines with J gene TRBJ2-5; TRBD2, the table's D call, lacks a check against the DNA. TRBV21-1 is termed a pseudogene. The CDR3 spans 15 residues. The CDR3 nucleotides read TGTGCCAGCAGCGAGAGCGGGAGGGTTTGCGAGACCCAGTACTTC. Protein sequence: CASSESGRVCETQYF.

The CDR3 region has the DNA TGTGCCAGCAGTTACGTAACAGGGGACACTGAAGCTTTCTTT. Encoded protein: CASSYVTGDTEAFF. The rearrangement joins TRBV6-5 to TRBJ1-1; 7 nucleotides match TRBD1. With V trimmed by 2 bases and J by 3 bases, 3 bases remained unmatched. This CDR3 contains 14 residues. The V gene's germline CDR1 is MNHEY and CDR2 SVGAGI.

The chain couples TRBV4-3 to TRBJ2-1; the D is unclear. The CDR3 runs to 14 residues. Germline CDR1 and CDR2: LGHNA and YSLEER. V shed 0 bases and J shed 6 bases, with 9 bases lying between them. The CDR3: CASSQDQAFNEQFF. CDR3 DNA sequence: TGCGCCAGCAGCCAAGATCAGGCTTTCAATGAGCAGTTCTTC.

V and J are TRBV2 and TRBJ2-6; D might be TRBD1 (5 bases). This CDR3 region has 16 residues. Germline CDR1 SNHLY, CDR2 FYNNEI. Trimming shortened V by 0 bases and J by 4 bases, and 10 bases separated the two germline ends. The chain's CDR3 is CASSEAGAPGANVLTF. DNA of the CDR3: TGTGCCAGCAGTGAAGCTGGGGCGCCCGGGGCCAACGTCCTGACTTTC.

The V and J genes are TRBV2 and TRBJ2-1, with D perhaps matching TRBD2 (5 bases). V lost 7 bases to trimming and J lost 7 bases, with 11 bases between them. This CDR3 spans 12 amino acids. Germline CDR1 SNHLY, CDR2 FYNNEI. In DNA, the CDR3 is TGTGCCAGCACCGCCCAGCGGAATGAGCAGTTCTTC. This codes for CASTAQRNEQFF.

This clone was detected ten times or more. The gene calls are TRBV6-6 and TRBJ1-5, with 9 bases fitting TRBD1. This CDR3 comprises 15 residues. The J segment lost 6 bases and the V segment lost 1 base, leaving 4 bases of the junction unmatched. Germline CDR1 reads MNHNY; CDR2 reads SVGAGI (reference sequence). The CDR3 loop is CASSYYDRGVQPQHF. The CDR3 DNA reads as TGTGCCAGCAGTTACTATGACAGGGGGGTTCAGCCCCAGCATTTT.

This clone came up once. The CDR3 coding sequence is TGTGCCAGCAGTGCCGGGACTGCACGGTTCTTC. Translation: CASSAGTARFF. The J gene is TRBJ2-1, the V gene TRBV25-1; TRBD2 is a possible D gene (6 bases). Per the germline V gene, CDR1 is MGHDK and CDR2 is SYGVNS. V lost 4 bases to trimming and J lost 15 bases, with 13 bases between them. The CDR3 loop spans 11 amino acids.

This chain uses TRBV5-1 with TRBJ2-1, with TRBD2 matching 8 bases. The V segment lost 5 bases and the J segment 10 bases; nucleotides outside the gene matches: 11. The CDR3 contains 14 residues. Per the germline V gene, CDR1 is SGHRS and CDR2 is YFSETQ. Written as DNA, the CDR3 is TGCGCCAGCAGTACGGGGGGGGCCCCTCCGGAGCAGTTCTTC. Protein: CASSTGGAPPEQFF. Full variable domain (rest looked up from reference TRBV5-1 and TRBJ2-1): KAGVTQTPRYLIKTRGQQVTLSCSPISGHRSVSWYQQTPGQGLQFLFEYFSETQRNKGNFPGRFSGRQFSNSRSEMNVSTLELGDSALYLCASSTGGAPPEQFFGPGTRLTVL.

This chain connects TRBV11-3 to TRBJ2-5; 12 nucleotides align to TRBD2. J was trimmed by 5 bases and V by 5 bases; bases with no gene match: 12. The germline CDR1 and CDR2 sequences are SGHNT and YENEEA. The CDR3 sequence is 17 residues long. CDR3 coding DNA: TGTGCCAGCAGCGCCGCGCTAGCGGGAGGGCCTGGGGAGACCCAGTACTTC. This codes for CASSAALAGGPGETQYF.

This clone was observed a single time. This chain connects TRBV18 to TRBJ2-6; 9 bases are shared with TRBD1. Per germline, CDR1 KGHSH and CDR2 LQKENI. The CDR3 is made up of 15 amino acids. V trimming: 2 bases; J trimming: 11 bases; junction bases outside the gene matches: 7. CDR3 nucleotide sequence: TGTGCCAGCTCACCAATCGGGACAGGGCTTGACGTCCTGACTTTC. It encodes CASSPIGTGLDVLTF.

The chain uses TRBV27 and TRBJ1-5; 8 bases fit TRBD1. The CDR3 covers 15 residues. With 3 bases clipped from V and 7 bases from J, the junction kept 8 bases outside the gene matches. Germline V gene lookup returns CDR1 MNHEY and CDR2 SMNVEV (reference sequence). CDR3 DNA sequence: TGTGCCAGCAGTTTCAGGGGGCGAGGGGGCCAGCCCCAGCATTTT. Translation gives CASSFRGRGGQPQHF.

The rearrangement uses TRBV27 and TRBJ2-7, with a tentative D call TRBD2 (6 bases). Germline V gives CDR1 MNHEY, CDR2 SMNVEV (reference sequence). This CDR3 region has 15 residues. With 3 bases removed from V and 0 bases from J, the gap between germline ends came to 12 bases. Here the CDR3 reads CASSFGGAYSYEQYF. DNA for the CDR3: TGTGCCAGCAGTTTTGGCGGGGCGTACTCCTACGAGCAGTACTTC.

The DNA of the CDR3 is TGTGCCAGCACTGCCGGACAGGGGGGCAATCAGCCCCAGCATTTT. Protein product: CASTAGQGGNQPQHF. The chain has TRBV6-5 and TRBJ1-5, with 10 bases aligning to TRBD1. CDR1 is MNHEY, CDR2 SVGAGI, per germline. The CDR3 has 15 amino acids. Losses at the gene ends were 7 bases for V and 2 bases for J; bases not matched to a gene: 5.

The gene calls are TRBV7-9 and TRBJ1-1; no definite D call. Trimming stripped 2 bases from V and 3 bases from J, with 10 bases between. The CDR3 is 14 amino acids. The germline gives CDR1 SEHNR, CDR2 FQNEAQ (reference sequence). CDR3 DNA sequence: TGTGCCAGCAGCTTAACGCAGGATCACACTGAAGCTTTCTTT. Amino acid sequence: CASSLTQDHTEAFF.